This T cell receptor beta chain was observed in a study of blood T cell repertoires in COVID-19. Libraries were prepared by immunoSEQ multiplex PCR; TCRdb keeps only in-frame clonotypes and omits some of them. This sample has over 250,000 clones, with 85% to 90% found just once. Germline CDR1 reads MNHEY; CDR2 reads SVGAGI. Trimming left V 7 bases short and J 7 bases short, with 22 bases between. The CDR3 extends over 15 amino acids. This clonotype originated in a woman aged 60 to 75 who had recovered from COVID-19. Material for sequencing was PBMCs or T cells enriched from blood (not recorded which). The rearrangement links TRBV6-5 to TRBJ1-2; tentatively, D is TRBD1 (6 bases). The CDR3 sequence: CASIGTGIGFGGYTF. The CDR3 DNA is TGTGCCAGCATCGGAACAGGGATCGGCTTTGGTGGCTACACCTTC.